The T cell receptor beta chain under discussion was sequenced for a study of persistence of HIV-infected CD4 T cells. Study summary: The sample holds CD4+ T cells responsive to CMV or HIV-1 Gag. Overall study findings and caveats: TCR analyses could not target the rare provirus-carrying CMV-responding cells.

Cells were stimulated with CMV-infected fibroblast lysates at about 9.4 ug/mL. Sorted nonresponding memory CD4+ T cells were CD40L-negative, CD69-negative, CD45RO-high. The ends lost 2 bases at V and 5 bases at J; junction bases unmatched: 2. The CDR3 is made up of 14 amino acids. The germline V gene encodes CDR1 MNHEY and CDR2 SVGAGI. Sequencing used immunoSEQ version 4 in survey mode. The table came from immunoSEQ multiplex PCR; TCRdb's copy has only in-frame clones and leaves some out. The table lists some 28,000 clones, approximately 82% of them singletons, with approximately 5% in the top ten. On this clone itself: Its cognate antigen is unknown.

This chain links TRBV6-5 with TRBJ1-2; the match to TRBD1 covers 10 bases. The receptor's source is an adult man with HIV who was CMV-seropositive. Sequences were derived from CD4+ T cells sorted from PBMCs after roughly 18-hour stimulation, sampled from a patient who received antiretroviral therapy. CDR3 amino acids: CASSYQDRGYGYTF. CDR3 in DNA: TGTGCCAGCAGTTACCAGGACAGGGGGTATGGCTACACCTTC.